This TCR beta chain emerged from a study of CD8 T cells in Susac syndrome. CDR3 length: 14 residues. The germline V gene encodes CDR1 SGHTA and CDR2 FQGTGA. Trimming removed 0 bases at V and 8 bases at J, with 11 bases between. Random hexamers were used to reverse transcribe the RNA input (0.5 to 1 ug). TCRdb used MiXCR to reprocess the immunoSEQ multiplex PCR reads, holding one entry per CDR3 protein. The table lists about 110,000 distinct CDR3 sequences, around 94% of them singletons. The material sequenced was CD8+ T cells from PBMCs. This rearrangement joins TRBV7-3 to TRBJ2-1, with D possibly TRBD2 on 6 matching bases. The clonotype was recovered from a human donor with Susac syndrome. The CDR3 coding sequence is TGTGCCAGCAGCTTAACCGGACCGGGGGATGAGCAGTTCTTC. Amino acid sequence: CASSLTGPGDEQFF.